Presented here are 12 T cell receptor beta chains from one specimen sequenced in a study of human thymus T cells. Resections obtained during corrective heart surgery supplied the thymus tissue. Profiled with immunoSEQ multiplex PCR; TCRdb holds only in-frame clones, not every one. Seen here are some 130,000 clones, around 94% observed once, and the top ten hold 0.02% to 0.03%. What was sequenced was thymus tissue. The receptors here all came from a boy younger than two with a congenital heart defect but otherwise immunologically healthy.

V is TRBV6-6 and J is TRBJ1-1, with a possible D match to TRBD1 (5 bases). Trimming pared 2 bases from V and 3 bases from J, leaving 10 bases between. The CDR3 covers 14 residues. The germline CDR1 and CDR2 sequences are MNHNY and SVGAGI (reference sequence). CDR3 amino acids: CASSYAGGDTEAFF. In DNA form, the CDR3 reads TGTGCCAGCAGTTACGCGGGGGGAGACACTGAAGCTTTCTTT.

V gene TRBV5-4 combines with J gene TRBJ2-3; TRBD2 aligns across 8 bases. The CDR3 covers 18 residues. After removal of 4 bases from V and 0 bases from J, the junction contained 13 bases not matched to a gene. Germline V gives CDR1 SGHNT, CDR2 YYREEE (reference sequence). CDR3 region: CASSPRESGGPSTDTQYF. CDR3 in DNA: TGTGCCAGCAGCCCGAGGGAGAGCGGGGGCCCTAGCACAGATACGCAGTATTTT.

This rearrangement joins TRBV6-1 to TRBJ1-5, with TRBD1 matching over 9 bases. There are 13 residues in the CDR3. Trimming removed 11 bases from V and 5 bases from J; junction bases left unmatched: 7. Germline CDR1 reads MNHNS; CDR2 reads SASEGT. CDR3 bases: TGTGCCGTGGACAGGGGTTTCGATCAGCCCCAGCATTTT. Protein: CAVDRGFDQPQHF.

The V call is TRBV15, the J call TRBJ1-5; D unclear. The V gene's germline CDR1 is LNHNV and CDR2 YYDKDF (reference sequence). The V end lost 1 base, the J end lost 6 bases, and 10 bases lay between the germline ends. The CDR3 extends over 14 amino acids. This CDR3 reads CATSRGKGSQPQHF. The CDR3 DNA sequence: TGTGCCACCAGCAGAGGAAAGGGAAGTCAGCCCCAGCATTTT.

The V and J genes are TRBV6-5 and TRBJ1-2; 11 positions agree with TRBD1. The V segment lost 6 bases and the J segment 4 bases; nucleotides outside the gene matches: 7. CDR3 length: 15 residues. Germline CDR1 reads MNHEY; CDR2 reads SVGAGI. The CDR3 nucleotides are TGTGCCAGCAGCCGTGGGACAGGGGGTTCCTATGGCTACACCTTC. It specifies CASSRGTGGSYGYTF.

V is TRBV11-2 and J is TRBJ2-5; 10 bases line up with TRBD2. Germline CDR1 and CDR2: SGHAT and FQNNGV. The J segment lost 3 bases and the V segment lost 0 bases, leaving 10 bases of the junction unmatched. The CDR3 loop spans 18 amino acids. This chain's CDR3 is CASSLDQSLAGEKETQYF. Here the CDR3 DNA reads TGTGCCAGCAGCTTAGATCAGTCCCTAGCGGGGGAGAAAGAGACCCAGTACTTC. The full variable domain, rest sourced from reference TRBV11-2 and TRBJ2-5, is EAGVAQSPRYKIIEKRQSVAFWCNPISGHATLYWYQQILGQGPKLLIQFQNNGVVDDSQLPKDRFSAERLKGVDSTLKIQPAKLEDSAVYLCASSLDQSLAGEKETQYFGPGTRLLVL.

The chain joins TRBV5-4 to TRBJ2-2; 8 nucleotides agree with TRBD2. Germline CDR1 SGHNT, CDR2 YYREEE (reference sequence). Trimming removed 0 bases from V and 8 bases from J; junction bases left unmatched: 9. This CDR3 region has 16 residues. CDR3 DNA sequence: TGTGCCAGCAGCTTGGGGCGGGGGGATCGAAAAGGGGAGCTGTTTTTT. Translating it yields CASSLGRGDRKGELFF.

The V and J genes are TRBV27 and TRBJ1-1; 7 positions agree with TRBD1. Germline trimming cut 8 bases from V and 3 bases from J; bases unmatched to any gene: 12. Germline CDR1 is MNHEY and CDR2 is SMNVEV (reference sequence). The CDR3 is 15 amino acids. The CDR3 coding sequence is TGTGCCAGCGCCGGGACAGCTCCGCTATACACTGAAGCTTTCTTT. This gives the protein CASAGTAPLYTEAFF.

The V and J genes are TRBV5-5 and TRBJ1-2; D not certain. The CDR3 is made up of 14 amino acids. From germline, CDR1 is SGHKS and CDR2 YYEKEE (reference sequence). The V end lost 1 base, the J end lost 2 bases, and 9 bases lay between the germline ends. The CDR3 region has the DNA TGTGCCAGCAGCTTGCGAAAGGAGAACTATGGCTACACCTTC. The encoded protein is CASSLRKENYGYTF.

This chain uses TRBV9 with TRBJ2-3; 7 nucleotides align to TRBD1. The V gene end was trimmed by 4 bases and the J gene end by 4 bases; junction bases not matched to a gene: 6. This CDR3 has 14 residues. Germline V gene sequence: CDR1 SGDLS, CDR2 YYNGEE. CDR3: CASSSRGKADTQYF. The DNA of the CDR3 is TGTGCCAGCAGCAGCAGGGGGAAGGCAGATACGCAGTATTTT.

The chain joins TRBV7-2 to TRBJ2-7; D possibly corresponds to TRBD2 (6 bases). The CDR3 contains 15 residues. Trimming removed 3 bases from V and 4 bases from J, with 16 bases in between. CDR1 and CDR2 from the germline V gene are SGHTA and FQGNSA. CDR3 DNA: TGTGCCAGCAGCTTGGAGGGCGGGGCCGGTTACGAGCAGTACTTC. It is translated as CASSLEGGAGYEQYF.

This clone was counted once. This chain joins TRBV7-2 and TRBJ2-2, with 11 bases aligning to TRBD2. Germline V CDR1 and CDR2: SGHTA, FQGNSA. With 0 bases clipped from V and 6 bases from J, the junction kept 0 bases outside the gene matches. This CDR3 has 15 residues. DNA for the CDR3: TGTGCCAGCAGCTTAGCTAGCGGGGGGGCCGGGGAGCTGTTTTTT. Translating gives CASSLASGGAGELFF.